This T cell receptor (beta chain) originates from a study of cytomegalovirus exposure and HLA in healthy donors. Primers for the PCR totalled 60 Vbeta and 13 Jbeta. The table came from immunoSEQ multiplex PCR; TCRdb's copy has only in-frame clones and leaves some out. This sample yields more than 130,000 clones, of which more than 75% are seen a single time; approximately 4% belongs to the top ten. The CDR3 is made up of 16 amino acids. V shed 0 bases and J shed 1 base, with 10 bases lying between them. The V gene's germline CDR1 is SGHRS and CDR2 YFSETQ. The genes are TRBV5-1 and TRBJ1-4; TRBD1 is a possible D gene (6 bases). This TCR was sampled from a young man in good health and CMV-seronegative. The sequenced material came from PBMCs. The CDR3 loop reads CASSLARGRTNEKLFF. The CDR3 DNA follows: TGCGCCAGCAGCTTGGCCAGGGGTCGAACTAATGAAAAACTGTTTTTT.